This T cell receptor (beta chain) was identified during a study of control samples from healthy donors and cancer patients. TCRdb's table, derived via immunoSEQ multiplex PCR, lists solely in-frame clones and lacks some. The sample yields 95,000 to 150,000 clones, about 87% seen once. Sequencing used blood. This sequence originates from a man aged 30-40 years in good health.

The CDR3 DNA follows: TGTGCCACTGCAGGGGGTGACTATAATTCACCCCTCCACTTT. Its protein is CATAGGDYNSPLHF. V and J are TRBV2 and TRBJ1-6; 7 bases are shared with TRBD1. CDR3 size: 14 residues. Trimming took 10 bases from V and 3 from J; bases not matched to a gene: 6. CDR1 and CDR2 from the germline V gene are SNHLY and FYNNEI.